This record concerns one TCR beta chain sequence. The antigen is undetermined. The data stem from a study of metastatic and nonmetastatic thyroid tumors. Study-level information: For malignant and benign thyroid patients, tumor or nodule tissue and blood were the sources whose repertoires were compared.

Germline CDR1 and CDR2: SGHAT and FQNNGV. The CDR3 length is 15 residues. V gave up 3 bases and J gave up 10 bases; unmatched junction bases: 11. Patients underwent thyroid surgery, and none had received any treatment before it. Study results and caveats: It was reportedly found that TCR beta diversity was significantly higher in malignant thyroid tumors than in benign nodules, a difference seen in both blood and tumor samples.

Study processing details: The study took CDR3 differences across clinicopathological groups and made a distant-metastasis classifier for papillary thyroid cancer from them. TCRdb reassembled clones from the PCR reads with MiXCR. It is TCRdb's table, rather than the study itself, that gives the V and J calls and clone size. The profile shows thousands of clones, about 34% of them singletons. The sample consisted of adjacent normal tissue. This TCR derives from a female donor with papillary thyroid cancer or a benign thyroid nodule (not recorded which). Some clones in this sample may be carry-over from other donors' samples. The chain uses TRBV11-2 and TRBJ2-1, with 8 positions matching TRBD2. The CDR3 loop is CASSFIGRARQEQFF. The CDR3 DNA reads TGTGCCAGCAGCTTTATCGGGAGGGCGAGACAAGAGCAGTTCTTC.